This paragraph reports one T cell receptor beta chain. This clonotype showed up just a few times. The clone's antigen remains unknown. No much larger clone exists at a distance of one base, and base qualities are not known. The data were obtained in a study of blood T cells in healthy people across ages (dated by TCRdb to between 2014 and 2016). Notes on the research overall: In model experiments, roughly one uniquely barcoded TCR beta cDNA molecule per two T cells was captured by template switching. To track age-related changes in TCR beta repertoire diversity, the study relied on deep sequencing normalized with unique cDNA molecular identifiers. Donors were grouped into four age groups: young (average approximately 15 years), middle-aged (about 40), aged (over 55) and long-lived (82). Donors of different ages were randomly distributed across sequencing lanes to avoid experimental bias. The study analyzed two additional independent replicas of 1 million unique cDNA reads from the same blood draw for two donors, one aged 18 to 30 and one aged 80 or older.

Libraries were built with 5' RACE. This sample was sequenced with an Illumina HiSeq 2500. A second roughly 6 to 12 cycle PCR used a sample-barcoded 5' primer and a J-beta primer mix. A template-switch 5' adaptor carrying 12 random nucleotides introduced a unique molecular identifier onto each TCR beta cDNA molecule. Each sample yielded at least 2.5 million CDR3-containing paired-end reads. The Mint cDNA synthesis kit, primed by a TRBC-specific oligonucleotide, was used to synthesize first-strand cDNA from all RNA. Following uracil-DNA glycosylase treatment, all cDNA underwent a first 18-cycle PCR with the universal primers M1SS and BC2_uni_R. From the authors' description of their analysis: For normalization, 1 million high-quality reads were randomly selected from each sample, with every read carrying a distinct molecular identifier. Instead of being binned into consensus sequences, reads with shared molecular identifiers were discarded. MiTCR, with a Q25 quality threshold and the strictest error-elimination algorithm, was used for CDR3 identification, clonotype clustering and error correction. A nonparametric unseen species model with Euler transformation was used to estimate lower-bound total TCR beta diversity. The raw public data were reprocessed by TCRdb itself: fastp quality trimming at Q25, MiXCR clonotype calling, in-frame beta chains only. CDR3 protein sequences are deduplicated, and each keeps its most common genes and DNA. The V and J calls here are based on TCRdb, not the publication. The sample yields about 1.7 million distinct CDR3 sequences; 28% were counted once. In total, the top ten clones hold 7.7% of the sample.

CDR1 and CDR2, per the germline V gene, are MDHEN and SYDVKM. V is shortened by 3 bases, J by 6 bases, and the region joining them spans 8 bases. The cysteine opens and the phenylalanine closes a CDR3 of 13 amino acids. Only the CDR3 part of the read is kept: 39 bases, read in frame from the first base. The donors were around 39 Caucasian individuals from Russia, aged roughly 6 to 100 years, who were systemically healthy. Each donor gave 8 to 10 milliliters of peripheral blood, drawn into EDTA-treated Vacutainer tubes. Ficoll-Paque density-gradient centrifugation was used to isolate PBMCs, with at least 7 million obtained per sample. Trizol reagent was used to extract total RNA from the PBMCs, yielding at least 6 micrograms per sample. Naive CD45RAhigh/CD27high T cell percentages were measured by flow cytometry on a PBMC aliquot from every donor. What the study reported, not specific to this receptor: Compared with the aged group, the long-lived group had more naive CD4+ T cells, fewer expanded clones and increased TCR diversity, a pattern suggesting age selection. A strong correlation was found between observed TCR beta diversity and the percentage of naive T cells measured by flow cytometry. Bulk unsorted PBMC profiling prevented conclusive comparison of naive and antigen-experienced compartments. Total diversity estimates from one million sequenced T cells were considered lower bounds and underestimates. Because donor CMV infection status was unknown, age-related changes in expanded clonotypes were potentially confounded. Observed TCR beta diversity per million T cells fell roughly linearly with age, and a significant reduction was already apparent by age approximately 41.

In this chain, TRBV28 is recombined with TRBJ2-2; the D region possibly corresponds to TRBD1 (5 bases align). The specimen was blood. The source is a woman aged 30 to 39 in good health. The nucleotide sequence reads TGTGCCAGCAGTTTCCCAGGGTCCGGGGAGCTGTTTTTT. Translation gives CASSFPGSGELFF. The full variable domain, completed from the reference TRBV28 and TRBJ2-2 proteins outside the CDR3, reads DVKVTQSSRYLVKRTGEKVFLECVQDMDHENMFWYRQDPGLGLRLIYFSYDVKMKEKGDIPEGYSVSREKKERFSLILESASTNQTSMYLCASSFPGSGELFFGEGSRLTVL.